The sequence of this T cell receptor (beta chain) was determined in a study of shared clonotypes between healthy human individuals. Study as a whole: The people who gave samples were two women and a few men aged 18 to 49.

Measured with immunoSEQ multiplex PCR; TCRdb has only the in-frame clones, and not every one. The repertoire holds 2 million to 2.5 million clones, with around 92% as singletons. Trimming stripped 0 bases from V and 1 base from J, with 15 bases between. Germline V gene lookup returns CDR1 KGHSH and CDR2 LQKENI. The CDR3 sequence is 17 residues long. The chain is built from TRBV18 and TRBJ1-1, with D maybe TRBD1 (6 bases). Sequenced material: naive CD4+ T cells from PBMCs. Subset denoted: CD45RA+ positively selected. The receptor comes from a young man in good health. Some clones in this sample may be carry-over from other donors' samples. The chain's CDR3 is CASSPPVPDSRNTEAFF. The CDR3 region has the DNA TGTGCCAGCTCACCACCGGTCCCGGACAGTAGGAACACTGAAGCTTTCTTT.